Following are 27 T cell receptor beta chains from one sample sequenced in a study of shared clonotypes between healthy human individuals. TCRdb keeps only in-frame clones here, not all; method: immunoSEQ multiplex PCR. Of approximately 460,000 clones listed, more than 70% are singletons. The sequencing sample was made of PBMCs. The origin of the receptors is a woman aged 40 to 55 in good health. Some clones in this sample may be carry-over from other donors' samples.

For this clone: One base separates it from a far larger clone, so it is likely a read error. The same CDR3 also results from other DNA sequences found in this sample. This chain links TRBV29-1 with TRBJ1-1; 8 bases match TRBD1. Germline V gene sequence: CDR1 SQVTM, CDR2 ANQGSEA. CDR3 length: 16 residues. The CDR3 reads CSVAPFSRQGNTEAFF. DNA of the CDR3: TGCAGCGTTGCCCCTTTTTCACGACAGGGGAACACTGAAGCATTCTTT. Full variable domain (outside the CDR3, taken from reference TRBV29-1 and TRBJ1-1): SAVISQKPSRDICQRGTSLTIQCQVDSQVTMMFWYRQQPGQSLTLIATANQGSEATYESGFVIDKFPISRPNLTFSTLTVSNMSPEDSSIYLCSVAPFSRQGNTEAFFGQGTRLTVV.

This CDR3 is CASSLRLRVRSGNTIYF. Written as DNA, the CDR3 is TGTGCCAGCAGCTTGCGACTTAGGGTCCGTTCTGGAAACACCATATATTTT. The chain employs TRBV11-2 and TRBJ1-3; the D is unclear. The CDR3 totals 17 residues. The V gene lost 3 bases and the J gene lost 1 base, with 16 bases spanning the gap. From germline, CDR1 is SGHAT and CDR2 FQNNGV.

This clone was seen more than once but under ten times. The J gene is TRBJ1-2, the V gene TRBV18; 9 bases are shared with TRBD1. There are 17 residues in the CDR3. Germline V lookup: CDR1 KGHSH, CDR2 LQKENI. The junction had 11 bases not matched to a gene; V was cut back by 2 bases and J by 4 bases. CDR3 coding DNA: TGTGCCAGCTCACCATCTGCCGACAGGGGGGCTTTCTATGGCTACACCTTC. Amino acids: CASSPSADRGAFYGYTF.

The CDR3 region is CASTLGTGSYGYTF. CDR3 sequence (DNA): TGTGCCAGCACCTTGGGGACGGGTTCATATGGCTACACCTTC. The V and J genes are TRBV13 and TRBJ1-2; a weak D match, TRBD1 (5 bases). The germline V gene has CDR1 PRHDT and CDR2 FYEKMQ (reference sequence). The CDR3 extends over 14 amino acids. The V gene lost 7 bases and the J gene lost 5 bases, with 17 bases spanning the gap.

The chain joins TRBV29-1 to TRBJ1-2; D is unclear. V was clipped by 4 bases and J by 0 bases, with 12 bases between them. The CDR3 extends over 14 amino acids. Per the germline V gene, CDR1 is SQVTM and CDR2 is ANQGSEA. The CDR3 reads CSVAAHRSNYGYTF. The CDR3, as DNA: TGCAGCGTTGCGGCACATAGATCTAACTATGGCTACACCTTC.

As regards this clone: In the same sample, other DNA sequences code for this CDR3. The rearrangement links TRBV18 to TRBJ2-7; 7 bases align to TRBD1. Germline CDR1 KGHSH, CDR2 LQKENI. V was clipped by 3 bases and J by 7 bases; unmatched bases: 6. This CDR3 region has 13 residues. The CDR3 nucleotides read TGTGCCAGCTCACCCGACAGGGTTGGTGAGCAGTACTTC. Translation: CASSPDRVGEQYF.

The chain carries TRBV30 and TRBJ2-1; 7 positions match TRBD2. Trimming removed 0 bases from V and 9 bases from J; junction bases left unmatched: 2. The CDR3 consists of 12 residues. Germline V gene sequence: CDR1 GTSNPN, CDR2 SVGIG (reference sequence). The CDR3 here is CAWSVRGGEQFF. The CDR3 bases are TGTGCCTGGAGTGTACGCGGGGGTGAGCAGTTCTTC.

The V gene is TRBV7-9, the J gene TRBJ2-2; 8 bases line up with TRBD1. CDR1 is SEHNR and CDR2 is FQNEAQ in the germline V gene (reference sequence). This CDR3 region has 16 residues. V was clipped by 4 bases and J by 5 bases; unmatched bases: 9. The CDR3 spells CASSSQGASRTGELFF. DNA of the CDR3: TGTGCCAGCAGCTCCCAGGGGGCCTCCAGGACCGGGGAGCTGTTTTTT.

The chain uses TRBV7-2 and TRBJ1-1; 9 bases line up with TRBD1. The germline gives CDR1 SGHTA, CDR2 FQGNSA. The CDR3 extends over 15 amino acids. Unmatched junction bases numbered 5, after V lost 5 bases and J lost 1 base. The CDR3 sequence: CASSLRQGENTEAFF. The CDR3 nucleotides are TGTGCCAGCAGCCTGCGACAGGGGGAGAACACTGAAGCTTTCTTT. The full variable domain, rest sourced from reference TRBV7-2 and TRBJ1-1, is GAGVSQSPSNKVTEKGKDVELRCDPISGHTALYWYRQSLGQGLEFLIYFQGNSAPDKSGLPSDRFSAERTGGSVSTLTIQRTQQEDSAVYLCASSLRQGENTEAFFGQGTRLTVV.

As concerns this clone: This may be a read error, as it is one base from a much larger clone. This sequence joins TRBV6-1 and TRBJ1-2; D uncertain. The V gene's germline CDR1 is MNHNS and CDR2 SASEGT. The CDR3 length is 15 residues. Trimming pared 1 base from V and 4 bases from J, leaving 13 bases between. The DNA of the CDR3 is TGTGCCAGCAGTGAAGAAGGATTGGGTCGCTATGGCTACACCTTC. It encodes CASSEEGLGRYGYTF.

CDR3 amino acids: CATGRGTSNNEQFF. The DNA of the CDR3 is TGTGCCACCGGCCGTGGGACTAGTAACAATGAGCAGTTCTTC. The chain uses TRBV2 and TRBJ2-1, with 8 nucleotides matching TRBD2. In germline, CDR1 is SNHLY, CDR2 FYNNEI. The trim removed 10 bases at V and 5 bases at J, leaving 10 bases unmatched. CDR3 size: 14 residues.

The chain joins TRBV7-8 to TRBJ1-1; D gene ambiguous. The CDR3 has 13 residues. Trimming pared 6 bases from V and 1 base from J, leaving 9 bases between. Germline V gene data show CDR1 as SGHVS and CDR2 as FQNEAQ. The CDR3 spells CASSFTPNTEAFF. CDR3 DNA sequence: TGTGCCAGCAGTTTTACACCGAACACTGAAGCTTTCTTT.

The chain couples TRBV11-2 to TRBJ1-4, with D uncertain. The V gene lost 8 bases and the J gene lost 6 bases, with 10 bases spanning the gap. Germline V gene data show CDR1 as SGHAT and CDR2 as FQNNGV. The CDR3 has 12 amino acids. The CDR3: CASGRVDEKLFF. CDR3 in DNA: TGTGCCAGCGGTCGGGTCGATGAAAAACTGTTTTTT.

Only one count was recorded for this clone. A far more abundant clone sits one base away, making this likely a read error. The chain combines TRBV18 with TRBJ2-7; 13 bases fit TRBD2. The CDR3 is 17 amino acids. J gave up 3 bases and V 2 bases, and 7 bases lay outside the gene matches. Germline assignment: CDR1 KGHSH and CDR2 LQKENI. CDR3 in amino acids: CASSPTGTSGIRYEQYF. The CDR3 DNA follows: TGTGCCAGCTCACCAACCGGGACTAGCGGGATACGCTACGAGCAGTACTTC. Complete variable domain (other parts from reference TRBV18 and TRBJ2-7): NAGVMQNPRHLVRRRGQEARLRCSPMKGHSHVYWYRQLPEEGLKFMVYLQKENIIDESGMPKERFSAEFPKEGPSILRIQQVVRGDSAAYFCASSPTGTSGIRYEQYFGPGTRLTVT.

This clone occurred a few times. The chain carries TRBV19 and TRBJ2-7; 10 bases are shared with TRBD1. V was clipped by 9 bases and J by 6 bases; unmatched bases: 8. Germline-derived CDR1 and CDR2 are LNHDA and SQIVND (reference sequence). The CDR3 loop spans 13 amino acids. Here the CDR3 reads CASAGQGDGEQYF. The DNA for the CDR3 is TGTGCCAGCGCTGGACAGGGGGACGGCGAGCAGTACTTC.

This clone was seen many times. Other nucleotide sequences from this sample produce the same CDR3. J is TRBJ1-2 and V is TRBV4-2, with 8 nucleotides matching TRBD1. With V trimmed by 0 bases and J by 4 bases, 10 bases remained unmatched. CDR1 is LGHNA, CDR2 YNFKEQ, per germline. The CDR3 consists of 17 residues. The CDR3 DNA reads as TGTGCCAGCAGCCAAGATGGGGCAGGGGGCGCCGGCTATGGCTACACCTTC. Translated, it gives CASSQDGAGGAGYGYTF.

The chain employs TRBV7-3 and TRBJ2-2, with D maybe TRBD2 (6 bases). V was shortened by 3 bases and J by 1 base, with 9 bases between the two germline ends. This CDR3 is 15 amino acids long. The germline V gene has CDR1 SGHTA and CDR2 FQGTGA. Here the CDR3 reads CASSFQRVNTGELFF. The CDR3 bases are TGTGCCAGCAGCTTCCAGCGGGTGAACACCGGGGAGCTGTTTTTT.

On this clone: A far larger clone is just one base off, so this is likely a read error. V and J are TRBV6-4 and TRBJ2-2; D is unresolved. The CDR3 contains 13 residues. CDR1 is MRHNA and CDR2 is SNTAGT in the germline V gene. V was clipped by 3 bases and J by 6 bases, with 8 bases between them. The CDR3 sequence: CASSEWDAGELFF. CDR3 coding DNA: TGTGCCAGCAGTGAATGGGATGCCGGGGAGCTGTTTTTT.

J is TRBJ2-5 and V is TRBV7-3; 12 positions agree with TRBD2. CDR1 and CDR2 (germline): SGHTA, FQGTGA. V gave up 2 bases and J gave up 5 bases; unmatched junction bases: 3. CDR3 size: 15 residues. This chain's CDR3 is CASSLEGLAGETQYF. The CDR3 bases are TGTGCCAGCAGCTTAGAGGGACTAGCGGGTGAGACCCAGTACTTC.

This rearrangement joins TRBV5-4 to TRBJ1-2; no firm D call. This CDR3 is 15 amino acids long. V was shortened by 4 bases and J by 0 bases, with 13 bases between the two germline ends. Germline-derived CDR1 and CDR2 are SGHNT and YYREEE (reference sequence). The CDR3 reads CASSEEPQSNYGYTF. The CDR3 region has the DNA TGTGCCAGCAGCGAGGAACCTCAATCTAACTATGGCTACACCTTC.

The chain joins TRBV27 to TRBJ2-1; D perhaps matches TRBD1 (7 bases). The germline gives CDR1 MNHEY, CDR2 SMNVEV (reference sequence). V lost 7 bases, J lost 4 bases, and 26 bases lay in between. This CDR3 is 18 amino acids long. DNA for the CDR3: TGTGCCAGCAAAAAAATACAGGGGTCAGGGGGGTATTACAATGAGCAGTTCTTC. It is translated as CASKKIQGSGGYYNEQFF.

Turning to this clone: This likely stems from a read error, as it lies one base from a far larger clone. Other DNA sequences in the sample encode the same CDR3. The chain uses TRBV30 and TRBJ1-5; no clear D gene. Between the trimmed V and J ends, which lost 2 bases and 4 bases, there was a span of 9 bases. Germline CDR1 is GTSNPN and CDR2 is SVGIG (reference sequence). The CDR3 is made up of 13 amino acids. CDR3 sequence (DNA): TGTGCCTGGAGTAAGGGAGGGAATCAGCCCCAGCATTTT. This sequence encodes CAWSKGGNQPQHF.

This chain uses TRBV28 with TRBJ2-2, with D unclear. This CDR3 is built from 13 residues. V shed 4 bases and J shed 8 bases, with 11 bases lying between them. Per the germline V gene, CDR1 is MDHEN and CDR2 is SYDVKM. The DNA of the CDR3 is TGTGCCAGCAGTTGGGGATTACGTGGGGAGCTGTTTTTT. It translates to CASSWGLRGELFF.

A remark on this clone: A far more abundant clone sits one base away, making this likely a read error. V and J are TRBV6-5 and TRBJ2-3; 9 bases match TRBD1. The CDR3 covers 14 residues. Per germline, CDR1 MNHEY and CDR2 SVGAGI. V lost 0 bases to trimming and J lost 9 bases; unmatched junction nucleotides: 4. CDR3 sequence reads: CASSYSGQGDTQYF. For the CDR3, the DNA is TGTGCCAGCAGTTACTCGGGACAGGGAGACACGCAGTATTTT.

DNA of the CDR3: TGTGCCAGCAGCCCCCGGGACTCCCCAAGCTCCTACAATGAGCAGTTCTTC. Protein product: CASSPRDSPSSYNEQFF. The chain recombines TRBV7-2 with TRBJ2-1; D might be TRBD2 (6 bases). V was clipped by 5 bases and J by 0 bases, with 17 bases between them. There are 17 residues in the CDR3. From germline, CDR1 is SGHTA and CDR2 FQGNSA.

Turning to this clone: Possible read error: a much larger clone is one base away. The J gene is TRBJ2-5, the V gene TRBV19; TRBD2 aligns across 16 bases. Germline V gene data show CDR1 as LNHDA and CDR2 as SQIVND (reference sequence). V gave up 5 bases and J gave up 7 bases; unmatched junction bases: 7. The CDR3 spans 16 residues. CDR3 residues: CASSFGTSGRGGTQYF. Here the CDR3 DNA reads TGTGCCAGTAGTTTCGGGACTAGCGGGAGGGGGGGGACCCAGTACTTC. The variable domain in full, completed from reference TRBV19 and TRBJ2-5, reads DGGITQSPKYLFRKEGQNVTLSCEQNLNHDAMYWYRQDPGQGLRLIYYSQIVNDFQKGDIAEGYSVSREKKESFPLTVTSAQKNPTAFYLCASSFGTSGRGGTQYFGPGTRLLVL.

The V call is TRBV28, the J call TRBJ1-5; D not certain. Trimming cost V 3 bases and J 7 bases, with 19 bases left between them. This CDR3 contains 16 residues. Germline CDR1 is MDHEN and CDR2 is SYDVKM. CDR3 DNA: TGTGCCAGCAGTTTTTGGCTCACCGGATTGTCCCAGCCCCAGCATTTT. Translation: CASSFWLTGLSQPQHF. The variable domain in full, with the rest retrieved from reference TRBV28 and TRBJ1-5, is DVKVTQSSRYLVKRTGEKVFLECVQDMDHENMFWYRQDPGLGLRLIYFSYDVKMKEKGDIPEGYSVSREKKERFSLILESASTNQTSMYLCASSFWLTGLSQPQHFGDGTRLSIL.